This TCR beta chain was profiled in a study of regulatory T cells in long-lasting Graves disease. In the study overall: Patients newly diagnosed with Graves' had been on antithyroid drugs for under 3 months.

Time point noted: newly diagnosed GD, antithyroid drugs for less than 3 months. RNA extracted from PBMCs served as the sequencing template. Investigators prepared the TCR beta libraries by applying iRepertoire HTBI primers and Arm-PCR of CDR3 regions. TCRdb recomputed calls from the multiplex PCR reads with MiXCR, one row per CDR3 protein. The sample carries about 450,000 distinct CDR3 sequences, about 16% recorded once. On this clonotype itself: Its antigen is undetermined.

Whole-study results and caveats: Accuracy was perhaps lowered by the small sample size. Persistent disease exhibited a predilection for TRBV28, TRBJ1-2 and TRBJ2-5.

Germline V lookup: CDR1 SGHTA, CDR2 FQGNSA. Trimming cost V 2 bases and J 2 bases, with 10 bases left between them. The length of the CDR3 is 15 residues. These data are also associated with another study on T cells in Graves' hyperthyroidism and ophthalmopathy.

This sequence originates from a woman aged 25 to 39 with Graves disease. This sample comprised peripheral blood mononuclear cells (PBMCs), obtained at new diagnosis, from a patient treated with antithyroid drugs. This chain connects TRBV7-2 to TRBJ2-1, with unresolved D. The CDR3 sequence is CASSLKAPPYNEQFF. The CDR3, as DNA: TGTGCCAGCAGCTTAAAAGCTCCCCCCTACAATGAGCAGTTCTTC.